This T cell receptor beta chain was captured by sequencing in a study of T cell repertoires in cytomegalovirus infection (dated by TCRdb to between 2019 and 2020). About the study as a whole: The peptide stimulations were aimed at well-studied HLA-B-restricted epitopes as well as recently identified HLA-C-restricted CMV epitopes, whose presentation resists viral immunomodulation. Donor HLA type was relevant to the analysis, because carriage of CMV infection together with the matching HLA type was indicated by public TCR beta signatures.

Sequenced on an Illumina HiSeq 1500. TCRdb reran the public reads through fastp at Q25 and MiXCR, keeping productive beta chains. Merged by CDR3 protein, the rows form single entries marked with the most common genes and DNA. The sample profile shows 700,000 to 900,000 distinct CDR3 sequences; 25% to 35% of them were found once. In total, the top ten clones hold about an eighth of the sample. This clonotype was detected ten times or more. No antigen is known for it. The sample holds no much larger clone one base away, and base qualities are not on file. As encoded in the germline V gene (reference sequence), CDR1 is LNHDA while CDR2 is SQIVND. Relative to germline, V is missing 7 bases and J is missing 8 bases, with 16 bases of the junction outside any gene match. The CDR3, cysteine through phenylalanine, is 16 amino acids long. Only CDR3 DNA is held: 48 bases, read in frame from base 1. Explained via the paper, the treatment or condition label denotes: in vitro stimulation with specific CMV peptide epitopes to enrich CMV-specific T cells.

Summary of the overall study and its limitations: The ex vivo response was dominated by HLA-C-restricted CMV-specific TCR beta clonotypes, which also provided the single most frequent clonotype in two of eight donors. Cumulative frequency of public TCR beta family members discriminated carriers of CMV infection plus the relevant HLA type in this cohort and an independent 352-donor cohort.

The sequence derives from a human donor in good health (CMV status not recorded). Some clones in this sample may be carry-over from other donors' samples. The sample in question was cultured CD8+ T cells from PBMCs, obtained from culture after CMV antigen stimulation. This chain is built from TRBV19 and TRBJ1-2, and TRBD1 matches 10 of the central bases. The CDR3 here reads CASISDRDRGLRGYTF. Read as DNA, the sequence is TGTGCCAGTATCTCGGACCGGGACAGGGGCTTACGAGGCTACACCTTC.